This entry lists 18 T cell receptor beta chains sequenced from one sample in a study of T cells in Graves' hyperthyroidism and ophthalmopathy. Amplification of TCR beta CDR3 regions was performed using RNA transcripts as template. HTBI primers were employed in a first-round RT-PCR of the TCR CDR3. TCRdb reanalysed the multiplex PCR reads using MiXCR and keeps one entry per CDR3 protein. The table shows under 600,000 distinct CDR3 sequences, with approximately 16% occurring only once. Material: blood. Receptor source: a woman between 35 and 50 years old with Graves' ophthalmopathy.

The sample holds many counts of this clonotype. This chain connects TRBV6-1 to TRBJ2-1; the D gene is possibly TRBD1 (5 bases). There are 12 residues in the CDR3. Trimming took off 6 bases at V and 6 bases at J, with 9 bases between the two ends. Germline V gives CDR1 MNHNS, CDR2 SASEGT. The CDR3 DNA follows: TGTGCCAGCAGGACAGCAGGCAATGAGCAGTTCTTC. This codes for CASRTAGNEQFF.

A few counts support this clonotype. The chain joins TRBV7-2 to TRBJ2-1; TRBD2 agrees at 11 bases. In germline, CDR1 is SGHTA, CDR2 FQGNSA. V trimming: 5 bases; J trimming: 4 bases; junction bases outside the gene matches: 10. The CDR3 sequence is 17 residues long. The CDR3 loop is CASSRRTSGRNYNEQFF. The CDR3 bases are TGTGCCAGCAGCAGAAGGACTAGCGGGCGAAATTACAATGAGCAGTTCTTC. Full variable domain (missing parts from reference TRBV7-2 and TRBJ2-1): GAGVSQSPSNKVTEKGKDVELRCDPISGHTALYWYRQSLGQGLEFLIYFQGNSAPDKSGLPSDRFSAERTGGSVSTLTIQRTQQEDSAVYLCASSRRTSGRNYNEQFFGPGTRLTVL.

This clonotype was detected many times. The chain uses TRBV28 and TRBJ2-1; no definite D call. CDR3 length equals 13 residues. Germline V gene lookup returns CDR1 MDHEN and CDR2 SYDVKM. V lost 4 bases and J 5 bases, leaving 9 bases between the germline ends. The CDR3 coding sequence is TGTGCCAGCAGTTCTCTGGTGGACAATGAGCAGTTCTTC. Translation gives CASSSLVDNEQFF.

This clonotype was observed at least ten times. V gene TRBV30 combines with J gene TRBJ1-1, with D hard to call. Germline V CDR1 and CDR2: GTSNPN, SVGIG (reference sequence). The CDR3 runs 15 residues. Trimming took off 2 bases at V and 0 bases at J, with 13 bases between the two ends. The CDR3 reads CAWSNMGPMNTEAFF. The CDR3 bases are TGTGCCTGGAGTAATATGGGCCCCATGAACACTGAAGCTTTCTTT.

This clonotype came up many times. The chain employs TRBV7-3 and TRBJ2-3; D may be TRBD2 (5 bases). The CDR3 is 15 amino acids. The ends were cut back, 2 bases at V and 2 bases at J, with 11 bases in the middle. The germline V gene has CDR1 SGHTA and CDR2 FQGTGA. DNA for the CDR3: TGTGCCAGCAGCTTACAGGCGGGCAACACAGATACGCAGTATTTT. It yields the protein CASSLQAGNTDTQYF.

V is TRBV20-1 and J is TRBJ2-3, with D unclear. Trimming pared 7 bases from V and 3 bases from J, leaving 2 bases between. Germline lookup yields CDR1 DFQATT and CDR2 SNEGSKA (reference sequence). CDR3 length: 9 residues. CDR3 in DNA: TGCAGTGTTACAGATACGCAGTATTTT. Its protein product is CSVTDTQYF.

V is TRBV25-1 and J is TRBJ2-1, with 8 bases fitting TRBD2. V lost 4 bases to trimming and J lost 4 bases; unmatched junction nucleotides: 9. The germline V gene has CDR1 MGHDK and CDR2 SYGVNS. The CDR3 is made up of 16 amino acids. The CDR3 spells CASSATDGGAYNEQFF. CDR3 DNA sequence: TGTGCCAGCAGTGCCACAGACGGGGGGGCTTACAATGAGCAGTTCTTC.

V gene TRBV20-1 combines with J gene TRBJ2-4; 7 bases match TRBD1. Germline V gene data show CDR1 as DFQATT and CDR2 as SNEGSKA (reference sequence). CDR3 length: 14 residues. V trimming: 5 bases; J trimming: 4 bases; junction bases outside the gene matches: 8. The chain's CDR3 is CSAFKGGTKNIQYF. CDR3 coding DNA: TGCAGTGCTTTTAAAGGGGGCACTAAAAACATTCAGTACTTC.

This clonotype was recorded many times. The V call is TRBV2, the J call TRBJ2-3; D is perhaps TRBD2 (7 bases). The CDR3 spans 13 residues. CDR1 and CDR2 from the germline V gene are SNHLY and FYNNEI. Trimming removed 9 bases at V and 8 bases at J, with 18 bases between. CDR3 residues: CASLQEGGGTQYF. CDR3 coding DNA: TGTGCCAGTCTCCAAGAAGGGGGGGGTACGCAGTATTTT.

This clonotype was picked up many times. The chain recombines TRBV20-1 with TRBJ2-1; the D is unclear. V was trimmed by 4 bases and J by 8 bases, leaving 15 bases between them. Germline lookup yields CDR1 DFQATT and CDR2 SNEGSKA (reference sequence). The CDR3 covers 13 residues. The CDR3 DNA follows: TGCAGTGCTACCCGACGGCCCAGCGATGAGCAGTTCTTC. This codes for CSATRRPSDEQFF.

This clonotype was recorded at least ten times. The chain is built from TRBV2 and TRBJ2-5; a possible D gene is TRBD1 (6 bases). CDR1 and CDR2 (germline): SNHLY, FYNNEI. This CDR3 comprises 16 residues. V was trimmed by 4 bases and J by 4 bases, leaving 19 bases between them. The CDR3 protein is CASSGGPDRAIETQYF. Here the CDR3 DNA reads TGTGCCAGCAGTGGGGGCCCGGACAGAGCCATAGAGACCCAGTACTTC.

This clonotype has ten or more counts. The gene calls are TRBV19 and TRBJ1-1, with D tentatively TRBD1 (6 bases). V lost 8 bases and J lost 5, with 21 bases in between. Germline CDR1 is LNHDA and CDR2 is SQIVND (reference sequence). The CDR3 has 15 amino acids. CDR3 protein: CASEDPTGGRTEAFF. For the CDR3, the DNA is TGTGCCAGTGAAGACCCGACAGGCGGGAGGACTGAAGCTTTCTTT.

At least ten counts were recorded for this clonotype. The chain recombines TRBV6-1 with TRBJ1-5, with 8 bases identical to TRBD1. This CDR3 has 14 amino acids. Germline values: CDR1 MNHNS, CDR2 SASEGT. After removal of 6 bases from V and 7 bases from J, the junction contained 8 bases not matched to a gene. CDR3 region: CASSLGQGTQPQHF. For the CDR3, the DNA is TGTGCCAGCAGCCTCGGACAGGGAACCCAGCCCCAGCATTTT.

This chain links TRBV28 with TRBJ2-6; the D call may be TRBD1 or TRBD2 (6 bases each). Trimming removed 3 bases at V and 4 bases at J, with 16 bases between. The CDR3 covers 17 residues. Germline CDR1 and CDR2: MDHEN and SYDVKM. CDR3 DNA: TGTGCCAGCAGTTTCCCCCCGGGGGCGCAGGGGGCCAACGTCCTGACTTTC. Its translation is CASSFPPGAQGANVLTF.

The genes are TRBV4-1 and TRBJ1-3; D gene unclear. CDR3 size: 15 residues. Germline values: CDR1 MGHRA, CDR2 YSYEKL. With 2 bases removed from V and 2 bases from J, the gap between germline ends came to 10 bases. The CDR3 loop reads CASSQPVRAGNTIYF. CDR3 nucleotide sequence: TGCGCCAGCAGCCAACCTGTTAGGGCTGGAAACACCATATATTTT.

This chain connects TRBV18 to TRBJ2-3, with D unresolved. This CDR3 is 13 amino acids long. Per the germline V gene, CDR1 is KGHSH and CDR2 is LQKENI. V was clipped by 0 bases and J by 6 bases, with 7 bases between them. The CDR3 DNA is TGTGCCAGCTCACCACCGGCGCCTGATACGCAGTATTTT. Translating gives CASSPPAPDTQYF.

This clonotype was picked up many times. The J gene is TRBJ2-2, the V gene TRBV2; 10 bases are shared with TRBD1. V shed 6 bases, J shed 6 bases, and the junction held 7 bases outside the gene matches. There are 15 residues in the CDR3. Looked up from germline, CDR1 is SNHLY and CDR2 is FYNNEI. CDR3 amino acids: CASSVDRGPAGELFF. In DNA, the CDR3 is TGTGCCAGCAGCGTCGACAGGGGGCCGGCCGGGGAGCTGTTTTTT.

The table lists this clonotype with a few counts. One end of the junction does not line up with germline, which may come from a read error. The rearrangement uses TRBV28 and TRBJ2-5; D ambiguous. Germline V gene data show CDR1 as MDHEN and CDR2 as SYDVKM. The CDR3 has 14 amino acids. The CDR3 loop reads CASRDTVLQEAQYF. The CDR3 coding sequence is TGTGCCAGCAGGGATACAGTATTACAAGAGGCCCAGTACTTC.